This T cell receptor beta chain was captured in a study of T cell repertoires in cytomegalovirus infection. Turning to the study itself: The authors used CMV epitopes that were HLA-C-restricted (recently identified) and HLA-B-restricted (well studied). Evidence of both CMV infection and a matching HLA type came from public TCR beta signatures.

MiXCR, run by TCRdb on the reads, gives a single entry per CDR3 protein. This sample yields 450,000 to 550,000 distinct CDR3 sequences, of which 40% to 50% are seen a single time; 43% belongs to the top ten. General study findings and limits: Ex vivo, HLA-C-restricted CMV-specific TCR beta clonotypes prevailed over the rest of the response. Cumulative public TCR beta family frequency identified CMV carriers with the relevant HLA.

With regard to this clonotype: Its specificity is not known.

V shed 6 bases and J shed 10 bases, with 14 bases lying between them. CDR1 is SNHLY and CDR2 is FYNNEI in the germline V gene. The CDR3 has 12 amino acids. This material consisted of cultured PBMCs, taken from culture after CMV antigen stimulation. This clonotype originated in a human donor in good health (CMV status not recorded). Some clones in this sample may be carry-over from other donors' samples. The chain links TRBV2 to TRBJ2-3; D gene unclear. In DNA, the CDR3 is TGTGCCAGCAGAGACGACCGATGGGCGCAGTATTTT. Protein sequence: CASRDDRWAQYF.